This is a list of T cell receptor beta chains from one sample in a study of cytomegalovirus exposure and HLA in healthy donors. TCRdb's copy holds only in-frame clones and misses some; the assay was immunoSEQ multiplex PCR. Here the sample spans roughly 180,000 clones, roughly 80% being singletons. The sample taken for sequencing was PBMCs. The receptors here all came from a man in his late teens or twenties in good health and CMV-seronegative. Both conserved end residues are part of each CDR3. Each record gives: J gene, clone size, V gene, D gene, CDR3 protein, CDR3 DNA. D genes are given only for firm matches. The size field is filled for only some rows; it gives once, few, many or a size class.

>TRBJ1-4|-|TRBV6-5|-
CASSYDSNEKLFF
TGTGCCAGCAGTTATGACAGTAATGAAAAACTGTTTTTT
>TRBJ1-1|few|TRBV11-3|-
CASAGGNTEAFF
TGTGCCAGCGCGGGGGGGAACACTGAAGCTTTCTTT
>TRBJ2-2|-|TRBV28|-
CASSSTGGRVAGELFF
TGTGCCAGCAGTTCGACAGGCGGGAGAGTGGCCGGGGAGCTGTTTTTT
>TRBJ1-2|-|TRBV5-1|TRBD1
CASSQTGGNGYTF
TGCGCCAGCAGCCAAACAGGGGGCAATGGCTACACCTTC
>TRBJ2-7|-|TRBV5-1|TRBD2
CASRYSGLAGALTYEQYF
TGCGCCAGCAGGTATTCGGGACTAGCGGGGGCTCTTACCTACGAGCAGTACTTC
>TRBJ2-5|-|TRBV28|TRBD2
CASSKPGLAGTETQYF
TGTGCCAGCAGTAAACCGGGACTAGCGGGAACAGAGACCCAGTACTTC
>TRBJ2-7|-|TRBV7-9|TRBD2
CASSPSGLAGYEQYF
TGTGCCAGCAGCCCAAGCGGACTAGCGGGCTACGAGCAGTACTTC
>TRBJ2-1|-|TRBV7-9|-
CSSSLVAHEQFF
TGTTCCAGCAGCTTAGTAGCGCATGAGCAGTTCTTC
>TRBJ1-6|-|TRBV9|-
CASSVEARSSYNSPLHF
TGTGCCAGCAGCGTAGAGGCCAGGTCGTCCTATAATTCACCCCTCCACTTT
>TRBJ1-1|-|TRBV5-1|TRBD1
CASTQGWETEAFF
TGCGCCAGCACACAGGGGTGGGAAACTGAAGCTTTCTTT
>TRBJ1-5|-|TRBV7-2|-
CASSLGLGRGYQPQHF
TGTGCCAGCAGCTTAGGCCTCGGGCGGGGCTATCAGCCCCAGCATTTT
>TRBJ2-1|once|TRBV28|-
CASSLSSVKFF
TGTGCCAGCAGTTTATCGTCGGTCAAGTTCTTC
>TRBJ1-4|-|TRBV5-1|-
CASSTQGSTNEKLFF
TGCGCCAGCAGCACCCAGGGGTCCACTAATGAAAAACTGTTTTTT
>TRBJ2-7|-|TRBV6-1|-
CASTLYRGGEQYF
TGTGCCAGCACTTTATATAGGGGGGGCGAGCAGTACTTC
>TRBJ1-1|-|TRBV6-5|-
CASSYQVGVGTEAFF
TGTGCCAGCAGTTACCAGGTCGGGGTAGGAACTGAAGCTTTCTTT
>TRBJ1-2|-|TRBV9|-
CASSLGQFYNYGYTF
TGTGCCAGCAGCCTTGGACAGTTCTATAACTATGGCTACACCTTC
>TRBJ2-6|-|TRBV11-2|TRBD1
CASSPGQGGAGANVLTF
TGTGCCAGCAGTCCAGGACAGGGTGGTGCTGGGGCCAACGTCCTGACTTTC
>TRBJ1-1|-|TRBV9|TRBD1
CASSAHTGGMSEAFF
TGTGCCAGCAGCGCACATACAGGGGGTATGTCTGAAGCTTTCTTT
>TRBJ1-2|once|TRBV19|TRBD1
CASSIGTAANYGYTF
TGTGCCAGTAGTATCGGGACAGCCGCTAACTATGGCTACACCTTC
>TRBJ1-3|-|TRBV6-6|-
CASAQTDVINTIYF
TGTGCCAGCGCCCAGACAGATGTAATCAACACCATATATTTT
>TRBJ2-2|-|TRBV15|-
CATIKQLTNTGELFF
TGTGCCACGATAAAACAGCTTACGAACACCGGGGAGCTGTTTTTT
>TRBJ2-7|-|TRBV2|TRBD2
CASSRDAGTSAPYEQYF
TGTGCCAGCAGCCGGGACGCCGGGACTAGCGCTCCCTACGAGCAGTACTTC
>TRBJ1-6|-|TRBV19|-
CASSIMGGDSPLHF
TGTGCCAGTAGTATCATGGGGGGGGATTCACCCCTCCACTTT
>TRBJ2-7|few|TRBV5-6|TRBD1
CASSFGQGRAYEQYF
TGTGCCAGCAGCTTTGGACAGGGACGGGCCTACGAGCAGTACTTC
>TRBJ2-3|-|TRBV9|-
CASSAFGRASTDTQYF
TGTGCCAGCAGCGCCTTCGGCAGGGCTAGCACAGATACGCAGTATTTT
>TRBJ1-2|-|TRBV4-1|-
CASSQDPGIDGYTF
TGCGCCAGCAGCCAAGATCCAGGGATCGATGGCTACACCTTC
>TRBJ2-1|-|TRBV28|TRBD2
CASSPARENHEQFF
TGTGCCAGCTCGCCCGCGCGGGAGAACCATGAGCAGTTCTTC
>TRBJ1-1|-|TRBV19|TRBD1
CASSGRGQTEAFF
TGTGCCAGTAGTGGCAGGGGGCAGACTGAAGCTTTCTTT
>TRBJ2-5|-|TRBV7-3|-
CASSPAVDETQYF
TGTGCCAGCAGCCCAGCGGTAGACGAGACCCAGTACTTC
>TRBJ2-7|-|TRBV7-3|-
CASSLTFGSAYEQYF
TGTGCCAGCAGCTTAACATTCGGGAGCGCCTACGAGCAGTACTTC
>TRBJ2-7|-|TRBV4-3|TRBD1
CASSQDAKGAGAQYF
TGCGCCAGCAGCCAAGATGCCAAGGGGGCAGGGGCGCAGTACTTC
>TRBJ2-7|-|TRBV6-5|TRBD1
CASSNTGGSYEQYF
TGTGCCAGCAGTAACACAGGGGGCTCATACGAGCAGTACTTC
>TRBJ2-2|once|TRBV9|TRBD1
CASSVDARGPTGELFF
TGTGCCAGCAGCGTAGATGCCAGGGGGCCCACCGGGGAGCTGTTTTTT
>TRBJ1-2|-|TRBV6-5|-
CASIHGGQNYGYTF
TGTGCCAGCATTCACGGGGGTCAAAACTATGGCTACACCTTC
>TRBJ2-5|-|TRBV18|TRBD2
CASSPQAGEETQYF
TGTGCCAGCTCACCACAGGCGGGGGAAGAGACCCAGTACTTC
>TRBJ2-1|-|TRBV2|TRBD2
CASTPGTSGGDEQFF
TGTGCCAGCACCCCCGGGACTAGCGGGGGGGATGAGCAGTTCTTC
>TRBJ2-1|-|TRBV25-1|-
CASSDLVGAGYNEQFF
TGTGCCAGCAGTGATCTAGTTGGTGCGGGATACAATGAGCAGTTCTTC